This TCR beta chain was sequenced during a study of T cell changes during pregnancy in multiple sclerosis. The germline V gene encodes CDR1 SNHLY and CDR2 FYNNEI. V lost 0 bases to trimming and J lost 0 bases, with 12 bases between them. The CDR3 extends over 17 amino acids. Assay used: immunoSEQ multiplex PCR; TCRdb lists only in-frame clones, some missing. The sample lists 30,000 to 35,000 clones; roughly 89% were seen once. The input for sequencing was CD8+ T cells from peripheral blood mononuclear cells, taken before pregnancy. The chain carries TRBV2 and TRBJ2-1; D is undetermined. This receptor was identified in a female donor with multiple sclerosis, enrolled in a pregnancy study. CDR3 nucleotides: TGTGCCAGCAGTGAAGCGGCAGCCCGACACTCCTACAATGAGCAGTTCTTC. Its protein is CASSEAAARHSYNEQFF.